A selection of T cell receptor beta chains follows, all from one sample in a study of blood T cell repertoires in COVID-19. TCRdb's table, derived via immunoSEQ multiplex PCR, lists solely in-frame clones and lacks some. The sample shows 140,000 to 150,000 clones, roughly 90% of them seen only once. Sequencing was carried out using PBMCs or T cells enriched from blood (not recorded which). Receptors were obtained from a man aged 50-60 years who had recovered from COVID-19. Each CDR3 is given with its conserved first and last residue. D genes are given only for firm matches. Part of the rows lack a size; the others show once, few, many or a class for expanded clones.

>TRBJ2-5|once|-|TRBV7-2
TGTGCCAGCAGCCCCTTTGGAGGGAGGGAGACCCAGTACTTC
CASSPFGGRETQYF
>TRBJ1-5|-|TRBD1|TRBV27
TGTGCCAGCTCCGACAGGGGGTATCAGCCCCAGCATTTT
CASSDRGYQPQHF
>TRBJ1-4|-|TRBD1|TRBV5-4
TGTGCCAGCAGCTTGAGACAGGGAACTAATGAAAAACTGTTTTTT
CASSLRQGTNEKLFF
>TRBJ1-1|-|-|TRBV7-6
TGTGCCAGCAGCTTAATGGATCAGGTTGGGGCCCCACCCCACGCTGAAGCTTTCTTT
CASSLMDQVGAPPHAEAFF
>TRBJ1-4|-|-|TRBV2
TGTGCCAGCAGTGAGAGTAGTGAAAAACTGTTTTTT
CASSESSEKLFF
>TRBJ2-5|-|TRBD2|TRBV7-2
TGTGCCAGCAGCTTATCGGGGAGGGCGGAGACCCAGTACTTC
CASSLSGRAETQYF
>TRBJ2-7|few|TRBD1|TRBV25-1
TGTGCCAGCAGTGAATGGGACAGGGTATCCGAGCAGTACTTC
CASSEWDRVSEQYF
>TRBJ1-4|-|-|TRBV6-5
TGTGCCAGCATGGGCCGACACGGTGAAAAACTGTTTTTT
CASMGRHGEKLFF
>TRBJ1-6|-|-|TRBV25-1
TGTGCCAGCAGGGGGGCGCGGGTCTATAATTCACCCCTCCACTTT
CASRGARVYNSPLHF
>TRBJ2-5|-|TRBD2|TRBV7-7
TGTGCTAGCAGCTTAGGGAGGGGTCCACAAGAGACCCAGTACTTC
CASSLGRGPQETQYF
>TRBJ2-3|-|TRBD1|TRBV2
TGTGCCAGCGGGCCGACAGGGGGTAGCACAGATACGCAGTATTTT
CASGPTGGSTDTQYF
>TRBJ2-5|-|TRBD1|TRBV6-5
TGTGCCAGCAGTAGGGGACAGAACCAAGAGACCCAGTACTTC
CASSRGQNQETQYF
>TRBJ1-4|-|-|TRBV9
TGTGCCAGCAGCGCGTTTCCTCAGGCAACTAATGAAAAACTGTTTTTT
CASSAFPQATNEKLFF
>TRBJ2-5|-|-|TRBV7-8
TGTGCCCCGAGCGAGGGGCTCGGTCGGGCGGGAAAAGAGACCCAGTACTTC
CAPSEGLGRAGKETQYF
>TRBJ1-6|-|-|TRBV9
TGTGCCAGCAGCGTAGGGGGCCGGCAGGGGAAAAATTCACCCCTCCACTTT
CASSVGGRQGKNSPLHF
>TRBJ2-1|-|-|TRBV24-1
TGTGCCACCAGTGACCAGTGGGCCCAGCCCTACAATGAGCAGTTCTTC
CATSDQWAQPYNEQFF
>TRBJ2-4|-|-|TRBV7-3
TGTGCCAGCTCTCCGGGACACCAAAACATTCAGTACTTC
CASSPGHQNIQYF
>TRBJ1-5|-|-|TRBV28
TGTGCCAGCAGATCTTCTCTAGGCCCTCCCCAGCATTTT
CASRSSLGPPQHF
>TRBJ1-4|-|-|TRBV6-2/TRBV6-3
TGTGCCAGCAGTCGGGAATCCGGGCATGAAAAACTGTTTTTT
CASSRESGHEKLFF
>TRBJ2-5|-|-|TRBV5-1
TGCGCCAGCAGCTTAACCCTACAAGAGACCCAGTACTTC
CASSLTLQETQYF
>TRBJ2-1|-|TRBD1|TRBV5-1
TGCGCCAGCAGCTTTACTGAGACAGGGGCGGTGGGGCAGTTCTTC
CASSFTETGAVGQFF
>TRBJ1-2|-|-|TRBV15
TGTGCCACCAGCACCTCTAAGGATGGCGGTTATGGCTACACCTTC
CATSTSKDGGYGYTF
>TRBJ1-2|-|-|TRBV5-1
TGCGCCAGCAGCTTGAAGGAGGGGATCGATGGCTACACCTTC
CASSLKEGIDGYTF
>TRBJ1-2|-|TRBD1|TRBV27
TGTGCCAGCAGTTCACTAGGACAGGCTAATGGCTACACCTTC
CASSSLGQANGYTF
>TRBJ2-2|-|-|TRBV7-3
TGTGCCAGCAGCCATCCCGCGGCGCAGGGCCCCGGGGAGCTGTTTTTT
CASSHPAAQGPGELFF
>TRBJ1-6|few|TRBD1|TRBV7-9
TGTGCCAGCAGCTTAACAGGGGCTACTAATTCACCCCTCCACTTT
CASSLTGATNSPLHF
>TRBJ2-7|-|-|TRBV11-3
TGTGCCAGCAGCTTCGGACAGCCCTACGAGCAGTACTTC
CASSFGQPYEQYF
>TRBJ1-2|-|-|TRBV5-6
TGTGCCAGCAGCTTGGACAGGGCGAATGGCTACACCTTC
CASSLDRANGYTF
>TRBJ2-1|-|TRBD2|TRBV4-1
TGCGCCAGCAGCCCTTTAGCGGGAGATAAAAGGTTTGAGCAGTTCTTC
CASSPLAGDKRFEQFF
>TRBJ2-7|-|-|TRBV9
TGTGCCAGCAGCCAGGGGGGTAGGAATAACGAGCAGTACTTC
CASSQGGRNNEQYF
>TRBJ1-6|once|TRBD1|TRBV6-5
TGTGCCAGCAGTTACTCGGACAGGGTGAATTCACCCCTCCACTTT
CASSYSDRVNSPLHF
>TRBJ2-5|few|TRBD2|TRBV11-2
TGTGCCAGCAGCTTCACTCGCGGGGGGGCTGGAAAGACCCAGTACTTC
CASSFTRGGAGKTQYF
>TRBJ2-1|-|TRBD2|TRBV15
TGTGCCACCAGCAGAGCTAGAGCGGGGGGGTTGCATGAGCAGTTCTTC
CATSRARAGGLHEQFF
>TRBJ2-1|-|TRBD2|TRBV3-1/TRBV3-2
TGTGCCAGCAGCCCCATACTAGCGGGTGGGACCTACAATGAGCAGTTCTTC
CASSPILAGGTYNEQFF
>TRBJ1-2|once|TRBD1|TRBV27
TGTGCCAGCAGTTTCACAGGGGGCTCGGGCTACACCTTC
CASSFTGGSGYTF
>TRBJ1-1|-|-|TRBV5-1
TGCGCCAGCACCTCCGAACCAGGATTGGGGCAAGCTTTCTTT
CASTSEPGLGQAFF
>TRBJ2-7|-|-|TRBV28
TGTGCCAGCACTCGAGACAGAGGACCATACGAGCAGTACTTC
CASTRDRGPYEQYF
>TRBJ1-4|-|-|TRBV21-1
TGTGCCAGCAGCGATAGAGCTGCAACTAATGAAAAACTGTTTTTT
CASSDRAATNEKLFF
>TRBJ2-7|-|TRBD1|TRBV5-1
TGCGCCAGCAGCTTGTTGGGACAGGCCTTCGACGAGCAGTACTTC
CASSLLGQAFDEQYF
>TRBJ2-7|-|-|TRBV6-5
TGTGCCAGTGCCCCGAGATCGTTCTACGAGCAGTACTTC
CASAPRSFYEQYF
>TRBJ2-5|-|TRBD2|TRBV7-3
TGTGCCAGCAGCATTGGACCTAGCGGGACGGGGAAGACCCAGTACTTC
CASSIGPSGTGKTQYF
>TRBJ1-5|-|TRBD1|TRBV2
TGTGCCAGCAACAGAGGGACAGGGGGTGATCAGCCCCAGCATTTT
CASNRGTGGDQPQHF
>TRBJ1-2|-|-|TRBV30
TGTGCCTGGAGTCTGACATACTATGGCTACACCTTC
CAWSLTYYGYTF
>TRBJ2-1|-|TRBD2|TRBV28
TGTGCCAGCAGTCCCCCCGGGGGGGGAAATTTCCATGAGCAGTTCTTC
CASSPPGGGNFHEQFF
>TRBJ1-5|-|-|TRBV7-6
TGTGCCAGCAGCTTTGGAGGGTTTGATCAGCCCCAGCATTTT
CASSFGGFDQPQHF